What follows describes a single TCR beta chain. Its antigen is as yet unknown. Isolated RNA was reverse transcribed in full, so expressed TCRB transcripts were sequenced. TCRdb keeps only in-frame clones here, not all; method: immunoSEQ multiplex PCR. The data hold under 450,000 clones, with approximately 15% observed a single time. The source of the sample is a study of beta chain features in type 1 diabetes. About the research overall: Investigators examined more than 90 million sorted cells across all samples. General observations from the study: Within the patient group, naive, central memory and Treg TCRB repertoires appeared more similar to each other than within healthy donors.

The germline V gene has CDR1 MNHEY and CDR2 SVGAGI. V dropped 2 bases and J dropped 0 bases, with 11 bases sitting between them. The CDR3 has 16 amino acids. The chain employs TRBV6-5 and TRBJ2-1; maybe TRBD2 (5 bases). Sequencing input: naive CD4+ T cells from blood. The sequence was obtained from a man aged 25 to 40 in good health. The CDR3 DNA reads as TGTGCCAGCAGTTACAGGACTTCTCCCTCCTACAATGAGCAGTTCTTC. This gives the protein CASSYRTSPSYNEQFF.